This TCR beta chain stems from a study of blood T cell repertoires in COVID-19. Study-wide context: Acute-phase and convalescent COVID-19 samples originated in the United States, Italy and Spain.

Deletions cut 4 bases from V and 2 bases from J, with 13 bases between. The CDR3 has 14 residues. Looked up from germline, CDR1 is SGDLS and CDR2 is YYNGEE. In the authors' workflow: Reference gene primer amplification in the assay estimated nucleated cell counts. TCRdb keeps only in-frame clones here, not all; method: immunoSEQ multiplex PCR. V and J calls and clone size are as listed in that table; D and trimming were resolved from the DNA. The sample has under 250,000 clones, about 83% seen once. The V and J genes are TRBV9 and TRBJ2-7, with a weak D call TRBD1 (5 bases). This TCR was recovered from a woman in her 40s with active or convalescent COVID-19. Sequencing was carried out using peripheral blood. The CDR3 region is CASSLQGWTYEQYF. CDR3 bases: TGTGCCAGCAGCCTCCAGGGTTGGACCTACGAGCAGTACTTC.